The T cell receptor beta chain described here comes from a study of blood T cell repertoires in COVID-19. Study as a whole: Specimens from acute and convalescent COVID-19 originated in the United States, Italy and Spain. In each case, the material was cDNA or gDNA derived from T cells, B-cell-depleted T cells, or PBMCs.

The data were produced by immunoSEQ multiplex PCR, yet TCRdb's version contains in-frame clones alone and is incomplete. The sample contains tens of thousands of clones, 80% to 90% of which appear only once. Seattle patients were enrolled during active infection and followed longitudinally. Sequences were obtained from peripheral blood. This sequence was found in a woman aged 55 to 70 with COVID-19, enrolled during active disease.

Here the CDR3 DNA reads TGTGCCAGCAGTTTTGGAGGGGTACAGGGGTCGTATCAGCCCCAGCATTTT. It is translated as CASSFGGVQGSYQPQHF. This rearrangement joins TRBV6-2 or TRBV6-3 to TRBJ1-5; 7 nucleotides match TRBD1. The CDR3 spans 17 residues. The germline gives CDR1 MNHEY, CDR2 SVGEGT. The ends lost 4 bases at V and 5 bases at J; junction bases unmatched: 14.